The sequence of this TCR beta chain was determined in a study of T cells expressing NK-cell markers. Comments on this clonotype: No antigen is known for it.

The germline V gene encodes CDR1 MNHEY and CDR2 SVGAGI. The CDR3 is made up of 16 amino acids. The study, taken as a whole, reports: Once again these clonotypes came out on top in the CD3+CD56-NKG2C+ fraction of several donors.

TCRdb re-called the 5' RACE reads and catalogs CDR3 proteins one per entry, DNA excluded. Its table records approximately 170,000 distinct CDR3 sequences. The sequencing sample was made of blood T cells: a sorted CD56 or NKG2C T cell subset, CD4+ or CD8+ T cells, or bulk PBMC T cells (not recorded which). This TCR was sampled from a man aged 18-70 years in good health. The V and J genes are TRBV6-5 and TRBJ2-6. CDR3 protein: CASSYSTATGANVLTF.